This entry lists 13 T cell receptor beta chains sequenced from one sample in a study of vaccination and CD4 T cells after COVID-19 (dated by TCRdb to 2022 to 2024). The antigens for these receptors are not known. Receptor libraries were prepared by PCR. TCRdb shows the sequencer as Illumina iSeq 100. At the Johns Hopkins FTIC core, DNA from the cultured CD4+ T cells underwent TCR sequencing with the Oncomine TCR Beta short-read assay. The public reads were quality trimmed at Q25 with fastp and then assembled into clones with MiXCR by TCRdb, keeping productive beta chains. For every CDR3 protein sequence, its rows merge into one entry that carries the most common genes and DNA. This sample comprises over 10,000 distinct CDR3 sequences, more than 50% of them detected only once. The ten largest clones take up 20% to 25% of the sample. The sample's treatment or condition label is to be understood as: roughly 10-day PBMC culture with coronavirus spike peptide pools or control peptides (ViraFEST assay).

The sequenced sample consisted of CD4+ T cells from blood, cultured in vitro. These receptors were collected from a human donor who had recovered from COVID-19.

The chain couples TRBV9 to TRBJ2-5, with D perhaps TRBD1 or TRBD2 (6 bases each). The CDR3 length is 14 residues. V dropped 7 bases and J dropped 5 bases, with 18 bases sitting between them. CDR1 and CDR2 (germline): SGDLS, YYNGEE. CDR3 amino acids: CASSLSWGAETQYF. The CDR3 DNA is TGTGCCAGCTCCCTATCGTGGGGGGCTGAGACCCAGTACTTC.

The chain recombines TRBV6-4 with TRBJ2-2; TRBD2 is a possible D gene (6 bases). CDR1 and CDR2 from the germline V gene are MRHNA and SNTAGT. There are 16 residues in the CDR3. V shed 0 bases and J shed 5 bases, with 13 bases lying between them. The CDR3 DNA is TGTGCCAGCAGTGACTCGTACGGGACTTCAACCGGGGAGCTGTTTTTT. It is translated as CASSDSYGTSTGELFF.

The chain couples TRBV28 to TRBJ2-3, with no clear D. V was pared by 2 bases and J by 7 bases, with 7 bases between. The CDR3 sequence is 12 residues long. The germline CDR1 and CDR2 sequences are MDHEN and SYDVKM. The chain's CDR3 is CASSLGLNTQYF. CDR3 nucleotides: TGTGCCAGCAGTTTAGGCCTTAATACGCAGTATTTT.

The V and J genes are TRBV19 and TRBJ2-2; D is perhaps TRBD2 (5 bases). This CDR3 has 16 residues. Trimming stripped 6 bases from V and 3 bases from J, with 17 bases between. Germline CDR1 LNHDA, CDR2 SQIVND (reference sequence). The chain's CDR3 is CASRVMVATYTGELFF. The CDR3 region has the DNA TGTGCCAGTAGGGTCATGGTAGCGACATACACCGGGGAGCTGTTTTTT.

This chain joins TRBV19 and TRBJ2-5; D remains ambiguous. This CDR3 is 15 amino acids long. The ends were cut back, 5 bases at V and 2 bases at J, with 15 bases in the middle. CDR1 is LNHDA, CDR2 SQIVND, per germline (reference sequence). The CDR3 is CASSLEVAFQETQYF. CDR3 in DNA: TGTGCCAGTAGTCTCGAGGTGGCTTTTCAAGAGACCCAGTACTTC.

The CDR3 coding sequence is TGTGCCAGCAAAACATGGGACAGGGACCAAGAGACCCAGTACTTC. Its translation is CASKTWDRDQETQYF. This chain connects TRBV27 to TRBJ2-5; TRBD1 agrees at 9 bases. V was pared by 7 bases and J by 0 bases, with 6 bases of the junction left unmatched. The CDR3 spans 15 residues. Germline V gene lookup returns CDR1 MNHEY and CDR2 SMNVEV (reference sequence).

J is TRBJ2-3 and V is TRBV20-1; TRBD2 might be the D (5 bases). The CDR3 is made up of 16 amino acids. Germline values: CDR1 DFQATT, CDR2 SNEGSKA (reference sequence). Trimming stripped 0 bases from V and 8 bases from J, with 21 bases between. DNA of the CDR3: TGCAGTGCTAGAGATGGGCGGGCTCTGAATGCCGGTACGCAGTATTTT. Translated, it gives CSARDGRALNAGTQYF.

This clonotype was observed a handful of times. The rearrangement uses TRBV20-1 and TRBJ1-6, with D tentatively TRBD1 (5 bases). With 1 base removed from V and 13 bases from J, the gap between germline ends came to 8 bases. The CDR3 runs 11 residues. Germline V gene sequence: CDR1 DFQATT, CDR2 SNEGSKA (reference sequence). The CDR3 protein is CSARVQGPLHF. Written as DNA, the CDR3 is TGCAGTGCTAGAGTTCAGGGCCCCCTCCACTTT.

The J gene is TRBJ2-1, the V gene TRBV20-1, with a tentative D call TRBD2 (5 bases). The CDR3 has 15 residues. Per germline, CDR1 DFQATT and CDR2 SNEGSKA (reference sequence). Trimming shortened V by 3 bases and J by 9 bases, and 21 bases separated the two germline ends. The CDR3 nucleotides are TGCAGTGCTAGCGGAGCGGCCCTTTCCTCGGTTGAGCAGTTCTTC. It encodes CSASGAALSSVEQFF.

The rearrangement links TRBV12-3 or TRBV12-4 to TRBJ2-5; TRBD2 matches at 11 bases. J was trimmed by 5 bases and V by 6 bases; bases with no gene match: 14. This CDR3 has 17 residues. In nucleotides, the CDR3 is TGTGCCAGCAGCCGGAGGCTAGCGGGAGGATGGGGGGAGACCCAGTACTTC. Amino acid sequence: CASSRRLAGGWGETQYF.

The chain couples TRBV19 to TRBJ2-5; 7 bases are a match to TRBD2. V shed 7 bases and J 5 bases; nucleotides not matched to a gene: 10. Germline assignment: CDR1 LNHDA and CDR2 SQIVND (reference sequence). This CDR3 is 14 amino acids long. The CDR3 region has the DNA TGTGCCAGTATGTCTCGAGGGACTATGGAGACCCAGTACTTC. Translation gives CASMSRGTMETQYF.

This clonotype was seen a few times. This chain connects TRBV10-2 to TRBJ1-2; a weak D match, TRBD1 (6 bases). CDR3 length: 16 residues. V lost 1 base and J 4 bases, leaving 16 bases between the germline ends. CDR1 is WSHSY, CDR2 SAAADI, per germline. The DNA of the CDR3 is TGCGCCAGCAGTGAGTTAGGCCAGGGGCCACCCTATGGCTACACCTTC. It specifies CASSELGQGPPYGYTF.

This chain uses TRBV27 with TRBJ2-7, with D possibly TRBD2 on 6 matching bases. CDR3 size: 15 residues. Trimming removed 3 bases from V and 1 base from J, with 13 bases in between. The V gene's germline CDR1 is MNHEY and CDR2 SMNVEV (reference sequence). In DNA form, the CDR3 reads TGTGCCAGCAGTTTTCAGGCTAGCGAGTCCTACGAGCAGTACTTC. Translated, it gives CASSFQASESYEQYF.